The 7 T cell receptor beta chains given below trace back to one sample, sequenced in a study of regulatory T cells in long-lasting Graves disease. Time point noted: persistent/refractory GD, antithyroid drugs over 5 years with positive TRAb. RNA isolated from PBMCs was used to make the TCR library. To make TCR beta libraries, researchers used iRepertoire HTBI primers and Arm-PCR of CDR3 regions. In TCRdb, the multiplex PCR reads were re-called with MiXCR into one record per CDR3 protein. In the table there are over 250,000 distinct CDR3 sequences, roughly a fifth of which are singletons. Sequencing was performed on peripheral blood mononuclear cells (PBMCs), taken when the disease was refractory, from a patient treated with antithyroid drugs. The receptors shown here come from a female donor with Graves disease.

This clonotype was picked up many times. V and J are TRBV28 and TRBJ1-1, with 8 bases that match TRBD1. The CDR3 is 13 residues long. V dropped 5 bases and J dropped 4; count of bases not matched to a gene: 3. Germline V lookup: CDR1 MDHEN, CDR2 SYDVKM. CDR3 residues: CASSATGGTEAFF. CDR3 bases: TGTGCCAGCAGTGCTACAGGGGGCACTGAAGCTTTCTTT.

V usage is TRBV10-1 and J usage is TRBJ2-7; 11 nucleotides line up with TRBD2. V shed 5 bases, J shed 4 bases, and the junction held 7 bases outside the gene matches. CDR3 length: 15 amino acids. Per germline, CDR1 WNHNN and CDR2 SYGVQD (reference sequence). Here the CDR3 reads CASSLAGLAAYEQYF. The CDR3 DNA follows: TGCGCCAGCAGTTTAGCGGGACTAGCGGCATACGAGCAGTACTTC.

This clonotype was detected only a few times. The V call is TRBV27, the J call TRBJ2-2; D not certain. The germline V gene has CDR1 MNHEY and CDR2 SMNVEV (reference sequence). The CDR3 has 12 residues. V lost 5 bases and J 7 bases, leaving 8 bases between the germline ends. For the CDR3, the DNA is TGTGCCAGCAGTCAAACGGACGGGGAGCTGTTTTTT. Amino acid sequence: CASSQTDGELFF.

This clonotype has ten or more counts. DNA for the CDR3: TGTGCCAGCAGCCGAAAGCGGGAGAGCTCCTACGAGCAGTACTTC. This sequence encodes CASSRKRESSYEQYF. J is TRBJ2-7 and V is TRBV28; 8 bases line up with TRBD2. This CDR3 has 15 amino acids. Unmatched junction bases numbered 7, after V lost 6 bases and J lost 0 bases. The germline V gene encodes CDR1 MDHEN and CDR2 SYDVKM.

The chain joins TRBV6-2 or TRBV6-3 to TRBJ2-4, with D perhaps matching TRBD2 (5 bases). Looked up from germline, CDR1 is MNHEY and CDR2 is SVGEGT. Trimming shortened V by 0 bases and J by 5 bases, and 11 bases separated the two germline ends. CDR3 length equals 15 residues. As DNA, the CDR3 is TGTGCCAGCAGTTACTCTAGGACTGGAGAAAACATTCAGTACTTC. The encoded protein is CASSYSRTGENIQYF.

The rearrangement uses TRBV6-9 and TRBJ2-7; D unresolved. From germline, CDR1 is MNHGY and CDR2 SVAAGI. The CDR3 consists of 14 residues. The V gene lost 4 bases and the J gene lost 5 bases, with 15 bases spanning the gap. This CDR3 is CASSSRPTTHEQYF. CDR3 sequence (DNA): TGTGCCAGCAGTTCACGACCGACAACCCACGAGCAGTACTTC.

The table lists this clonotype with many counts. The chain joins TRBV28 to TRBJ1-2; a weak D match, TRBD1 (5 bases). The V gene's germline CDR1 is MDHEN and CDR2 SYDVKM. The V end was cut by 7 bases, the J end by 8 bases, with 20 bases between. The CDR3 totals 14 residues. The CDR3 reads CASTQPIGGGGYTF. In DNA form, the CDR3 reads TGTGCCAGCACGCAGCCGATCGGGGGTGGCGGCTACACCTTC.